This section outlines one T cell receptor (beta chain) sequence together with its context. Patients were ruled out by autoimmune disease history or systemic immunosuppression. The source of the sample is a study of OX40 agonist ivuxolimab in advanced cancers. Turning to the study itself: With a range of roughly 20 to 79, age averaged approximately 60 years, and around 80% were male.

The V and J ends lost 0 bases and 5 bases respectively, with 7 bases between them. Germline V gives CDR1 SGHTA, CDR2 FQGNSA. This CDR3 region has 13 residues. This table comes from immunoSEQ multiplex PCR, and its TCRdb copy is limited to in-frame clones, with some not included. Of around 66,000 clones detected, roughly 80% appear once; the ten largest clones hold 4.4%. V is TRBV7-2 and J is TRBJ2-5, with D unresolved. The sequencing here drew on CD4+ or CD8+ T cells sorted from blood, taken in a trial of the OX40 agonist ivuxolimab. The receptor's source is an adult with an advanced solid tumor such as melanoma, head and neck, liver or kidney cancer. In DNA, the CDR3 is TGTGCCAGCAGCTTAGCGGCTAGGGAGACCCAGTACTTC. Protein: CASSLAARETQYF. The whole variable domain, remainder taken from reference TRBV7-2 and TRBJ2-5, is GAGVSQSPSNKVTEKGKDVELRCDPISGHTALYWYRQSLGQGLEFLIYFQGNSAPDKSGLPSDRFSAERTGGSVSTLTIQRTQQEDSAVYLCASSLAARETQYFGPGTRLLVL.